The sequence of this T cell receptor beta chain was determined in a study of T-cell reconstitution after alpha-beta-depleted transplantation in children. Germline V gene lookup returns CDR1 DFQATT and CDR2 SNEGSKA (reference sequence). J was trimmed by 0 bases and V by 1 base; bases with no gene match: 7. This CDR3 spans 18 amino acids. It was with unique molecular identifiers that the TCRbeta library was prepared. TCRdb passed the PCR reads through MiXCR, listing each CDR3 protein once. The repertoire consists of a few hundred thousand distinct CDR3 sequences, with nearly 10% occurring once and the leading ten covering 10%.

The TCR was taken from a human donor who donated a stem cell graft to a child with SCID. This chain joins TRBV20-1 and TRBJ1-6; TRBD1 matches at 9 bases. This sample comprised PBMCs from the stem cell graft donor, obtained from the stem cell graft. The CDR3, as DNA: TGCAGTGCTAGAGGGACAGGGGCCTCGAGCTCCTATAATTCACCCCTCCACTTT. Translated: CSARGTGASSSYNSPLHF.